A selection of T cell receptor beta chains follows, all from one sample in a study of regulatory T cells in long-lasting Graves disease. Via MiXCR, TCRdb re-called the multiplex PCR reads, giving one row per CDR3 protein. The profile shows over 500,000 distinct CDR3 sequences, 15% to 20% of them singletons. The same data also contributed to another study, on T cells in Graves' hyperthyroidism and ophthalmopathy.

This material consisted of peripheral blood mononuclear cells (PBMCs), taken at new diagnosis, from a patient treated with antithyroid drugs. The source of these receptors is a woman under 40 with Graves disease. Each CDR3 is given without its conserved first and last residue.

CDR3aa: ASSERAGHGYT; v_gene: TRBV6-1; j_gene: TRBJ1-2
CDR3aa: AISELDRGGYGYT; v_gene: TRBV10-3; j_gene: TRBJ1-2
CDR3aa: ASSPEGGTYNEQF; v_gene: TRBV7-3; j_gene: TRBJ2-1
CDR3aa: ASRQPGESSSYNEQF; v_gene: TRBV11-2; j_gene: TRBJ2-1
CDR3aa: ASSALTDTQY; v_gene: TRBV9; j_gene: TRBJ2-3
CDR3aa: ASKGQVLNYEQY; v_gene: TRBV6-1; j_gene: TRBJ2-7
CDR3aa: ASTTGAGYEQY; v_gene: TRBV28; j_gene: TRBJ2-7
CDR3aa: ASSRDRDLATQY; v_gene: TRBV7-6; j_gene: TRBJ2-3
CDR3aa: ASTLQGAWVTEAF; v_gene: TRBV19; j_gene: TRBJ1-1
CDR3aa: ASSHYLSGNEQF; v_gene: TRBV6-1; j_gene: TRBJ2-1
CDR3aa: ASARAGELF; v_gene: TRBV4-1; j_gene: TRBJ2-2